What follows are 14 T cell receptor beta chains derived from one specimen sequenced in a study of shared clonotypes between healthy human individuals (dated by TCRdb to the early 2020s). Libraries came from the immunoSEQ multiplex PCR assay. Drawn from immuneACCESS, this table holds only the in-frame rearrangements with V and J called that TCRdb kept. Clones are partly lost; checked studies trace under half to an unresolved V gene and leave the rest unexplained. This sample is represented by 2 million to 2.5 million clones; 90% to 95% of them were singletons. Together, the top ten hold 0.13% of the sample. Material for sequencing was naive CD4+ T cells sorted from blood. Sample cell subset or site, as interpreted from the label and publication: CD45RA+ positively selected. The receptors originated from a man between 18 and 29 years old in good health.

In its sample, this clone was seen once. This chain joins TRBV6-1 and TRBJ1-4; the D is unclear. CDR1 is MNHNS and CDR2 is SASEGT in the germline V gene. Trimming removed 4 bases at V and 3 bases at J, with 9 bases between. The CDR3 covers 14 residues. CDR3: CASSAGFANEKLFF. The CDR3 coding sequence is TGTGCCAGCAGTGCGGGGTTCGCTAATGAAAAACTGTTTTTT.

The chain is built from TRBV13 and TRBJ2-4; either TRBD1 or TRBD2 may supply D (5 bases each). Germline V CDR1 and CDR2: PRHDT, FYEKMQ (reference sequence). With 3 bases removed from V and 1 base from J, the gap between germline ends came to 10 bases. This CDR3 has 15 amino acids. CDR3 DNA: TGTGCCAGCAGCTTGTCGGGGCCCGCCAAAAACATTCAGTACTTC. Translated, it gives CASSLSGPAKNIQYF.

This chain connects TRBV30 to TRBJ2-5; 10 bases are shared with TRBD1. CDR1 GTSNPN and CDR2 SVGIG come from the germline V gene (reference sequence). The CDR3 extends over 17 amino acids. Losses at the gene ends were 0 bases for V and 4 bases for J; bases not matched to a gene: 11. CDR3 sequence reads: CAWSVQRRTGGGETQYF. DNA of the CDR3: TGTGCCTGGAGTGTACAACGGAGGACAGGGGGGGGAGAGACCCAGTACTTC.

V usage is TRBV5-1 and J usage is TRBJ2-7; D possibly uses TRBD1 or TRBD2 (5 bases each). Trimming removed 0 bases at V and 4 bases at J, with 11 bases between. This CDR3 contains 14 residues. From germline, CDR1 is SGHRS and CDR2 YFSETQ. CDR3 loop: CASSLEGESYEQYF. The CDR3 nucleotides read TGCGCCAGCAGCTTGGAAGGGGAGAGTTACGAGCAGTACTTC.

V gene TRBV5-4 combines with J gene TRBJ1-3; 7 bases are shared with TRBD1. V shed 4 bases, J shed 2 bases, and the junction held 6 bases outside the gene matches. This CDR3 is built from 15 residues. Germline CDR1 reads SGHNT; CDR2 reads YYREEE (reference sequence). CDR3 loop: CASSAPGTAGNTIYF. DNA of the CDR3: TGTGCCAGCAGCGCACCCGGGACAGCTGGAAACACCATATATTTT.

In the case of this clone: Different DNA sequences within this sample yield the same CDR3. CDR3 loop: CASSLGTASYGYTF. The CDR3 region has the DNA TGCGCCAGCAGCTTAGGGACAGCTTCCTATGGCTACACCTTC. This chain links TRBV5-1 with TRBJ1-2; the match to TRBD1 covers 7 bases. V shed 2 bases and J 4 bases; nucleotides not matched to a gene: 5. The germline V gene has CDR1 SGHRS and CDR2 YFSETQ. The CDR3 sequence is 14 residues long.

Regarding this clone: Different DNA sequences within this sample yield the same CDR3. The chain links TRBV7-8 to TRBJ1-5; D perhaps matches TRBD1 (6 bases). CDR3 length equals 16 residues. Germline CDR1 is SGHVS and CDR2 is FQNEAQ. The V end was cut by 5 bases, the J end by 1 base, with 15 bases between. Here the CDR3 reads CASSPQGGGSNQPQHF. The CDR3 DNA reads as TGTGCCAGCAGCCCGCAGGGTGGGGGCAGCAATCAGCCCCAGCATTTT.

The chain combines TRBV6-6 with TRBJ2-3; D is ambiguous. In germline, CDR1 is MNHNY, CDR2 SVGAGI (reference sequence). The V end was cut by 6 bases, the J end by 0 bases, with 10 bases between. The CDR3 totals 14 residues. CDR3 region: CASRGSPSTDTQYF. The CDR3 DNA is TGTGCCAGCAGGGGGTCCCCTAGCACAGATACGCAGTATTTT.

The chain carries TRBV11-2 and TRBJ2-1; TRBD1 matches 9 bases. The V gene end was trimmed by 5 bases and the J gene end by 1 base; junction bases not matched to a gene: 3. Per germline, CDR1 SGHAT and CDR2 FQNNGV. The CDR3 has 15 residues. CDR3 nucleotide sequence: TGTGCCAGCAGCCGACAGGGGGTGTCCTACAATGAGCAGTTCTTC. Encoded protein: CASSRQGVSYNEQFF.

As concerns this clone: Other DNA sequences within the sample encode an identical CDR3. This chain connects TRBV11-2 to TRBJ1-1; no reliable D call. The germline V and J ends were trimmed by 1 base and 1 base, with 4 bases remaining between them. Germline CDR1 and CDR2: SGHAT and FQNNGV. This CDR3 is built from 13 residues. CDR3 nucleotides: TGTGCCAGCAGCTTAGTCGCGAACACTGAAGCTTTCTTT. This codes for CASSLVANTEAFF.

The chain joins TRBV9 to TRBJ1-1; D gene unclear. The CDR3 is 14 residues long. The V end lost 4 bases, the J end lost 2 bases, and 12 bases lay between the germline ends. Germline assignment: CDR1 SGDLS and CDR2 YYNGEE. The CDR3 DNA sequence: TGTGCCAGCAGCACGCGGACGGGAAACACTGAAGCTTTCTTT. Protein: CASSTRTGNTEAFF.

The V gene is TRBV27, the J gene TRBJ2-3, with unresolved D. Germline assignment: CDR1 MNHEY and CDR2 SMNVEV (reference sequence). V lost 7 bases and J lost 4, with 9 bases in between. This CDR3 has 12 amino acids. CDR3 DNA sequence: TGTGCCAGCATCCTGTATGCAGATACGCAGTATTTT. The encoded protein is CASILYADTQYF.

This sequence joins TRBV6-5 and TRBJ2-3, with no clear D. This CDR3 comprises 11 residues. Germline V gene sequence: CDR1 MNHEY, CDR2 SVGAGI. V was cut by 7 bases and J by 8 bases, with 10 bases left in between. This chain's CDR3 is CASTSGFTQYF. For the CDR3, the DNA is TGTGCCAGCACTTCAGGCTTTACGCAGTATTTT.

This chain uses TRBV4-3 with TRBJ2-3, with 10 bases identical to TRBD2. This CDR3 has 16 residues. Trimming removed 0 bases from V and 0 bases from J; junction bases left unmatched: 0. Per the germline V gene, CDR1 is LGHNA and CDR2 is YSLEER. The CDR3 loop is CASSQDSGRSTDTQYF. The CDR3 bases are TGCGCCAGCAGCCAAGATAGCGGGAGGAGCACAGATACGCAGTATTTT.